A selection of T cell receptor beta chains follows, all from one sample in a study of breast tumors, draining lymph nodes, adjacent tissues. MiXCR, run by TCRdb on the multiplex PCR reads, gives a single entry per CDR3 protein. Of approximately 130,000 distinct CDR3 sequences in the sample, 20% to 25% were seen once. The sample taken for sequencing was axillary lymph node tissue. Every receptor here comes from a female donor with breast cancer. Some clones in this sample may be carry-over from other donors' samples. Both conserved end residues are part of each CDR3. A D gene is named only where the DNA matches it firmly. Some rows have no size entry. The others give once, few or many, or a class for an expanded clone.

TRBJ2-3 few TRBV28 TRBD1 TGTGCCAGCGTGACAGGGATAACAGATACGCAGTATTTT CASVTGITDTQYF
TRBJ2-1 many TRBV19 - TGTGCCAGTCAGGGGACGCCGACCGGGAATGAGCAGTTCTTC CASQGTPTGNEQFF
TRBJ1-2 - TRBV3-1 - TGTGCCAGCAGCCGGGGGGGGTCGGGTGGCTACACCTTC CASSRGGSGGYTF
TRBJ2-2 once TRBV18 - TGTGCCAGCTCAACGGCCACAGCAAACTCGAGCACCGGGGAGCTGTTTTTT CASSTATANSSTGELFF
TRBJ1-2 few TRBV19 - TGTGCCAGTAGTATGGGGGAGACGACCAACTATGGCTACACCTTC CASSMGETTNYGYTF
TRBJ2-7 many TRBV29-1 TRBD1 TGCAGCGTTGAGGCAGGGGGAAAGTACGAGCAGTACTTC CSVEAGGKYEQYF
TRBJ1-6 many TRBV11-2 - TGTGCCAGCAGCTTCACGGGCTCCTATAATTCACCCCTCCACTTT CASSFTGSYNSPLHF
TRBJ1-3 many TRBV12-3/TRBV12-4 - TGTGCCAGCAGTTCCCCATACCGAGGGGGAAACACCATATATTTT CASSSPYRGGNTIYF
TRBJ2-7 - TRBV28 TRBD1 TGTGCCAGCAGTCCCCAAGAAACACGGACAGGGGACGAGACCTACGAGCAGTACTTC CASSPQETRTGDETYEQYF
TRBJ2-3 many TRBV10-2 - TGCGCCAGCAGATCTACCAGCACAGATACGCAGTATTTT CASRSTSTDTQYF
TRBJ2-3 many TRBV5-1 - TGCGCCAGCAGCTCCGGGATTCAGGGTACGCAGTATTTT CASSSGIQGTQYF
TRBJ1-5 many TRBV7-3 - TGTGCCAGCAGCTTAACGTCGACCCAGCCCCAGCATTTT CASSLTSTQPQHF
TRBJ2-3 many TRBV11-2 TRBD2 TGTGCCAGCAGCTTAGATTGGGCTAGCGGGAGGGCCATAGATACGCAGTATTTT CASSLDWASGRAIDTQYF
TRBJ2-7 few TRBV2 - TGTGCCAGCCGTATTACTAGGGACACCTACGAGCAGTACTTC CASRITRDTYEQYF
TRBJ2-7 many TRBV3-1 TRBD1 TGTGCCAGCAGCCACCGTCGACAGGGGGTTAACGAGCAGTACTTC CASSHRRQGVNEQYF
TRBJ2-1 many TRBV20-1 - TGCAGTGCCCGGTTAGCCCCCAATGAGCAGTTCTTC CSARLAPNEQFF
TRBJ2-2 many TRBV2 TRBD1 TGTGCCAGCACCTGGACAGGGGCCACCGGGGAGCTGTTTTTT CASTWTGATGELFF
TRBJ2-7 many TRBV19 TRBD1 TGTGCCAGTAGTCCTACTCGGGACAGGGGAAACTACGAGCAGTACTTC CASSPTRDRGNYEQYF
TRBJ1-5 - TRBV6-5 - TGTGCCAGCAGCCCCGCGGGGGGGTCGAGCAATCAGCCCCAGCATTTT CASSPAGGSSNQPQHF
TRBJ2-7 many TRBV12-3/TRBV12-4 - TGTGCCAGCAGCCTTGGCGGGGGCTCGGACGAGCAGTACTTC CASSLGGGSDEQYF
TRBJ2-7 many TRBV5-4 TRBD2 TGTGCCAGCAGCTTAGGACTAGCGCCTACCTACGAGCAGTACTTC CASSLGLAPTYEQYF